A selection of T cell receptor beta chains follows, all from one sample in a study of blood T cell repertoires in COVID-19. Here immunoSEQ multiplex PCR was the method, and the copy in TCRdb shows in-frame clones only, minus some. The profile shows 90,000 to 120,000 clones, around 83% of them singletons. Source material: peripheral blood. The receptor set was obtained from an elderly woman with active or convalescent COVID-19. CDR3s include the opening cysteine and the closing phenylalanine or tryptophan. Each record gives: clone size, J gene, CDR3 length, D gene, V gene, CDR3 DNA, CDR3 protein. The D gene is left open where the match is weak. The size entry is marked missing in some rows and otherwise reads once, few, many or a size class.

>.|TRBJ2-2|16|.|TRBV21-1
TGTGCCAGCAGGGGGGGGACACCCACGAACACCGGGGAGCTGTTTTTT
CASRGGTPTNTGELFF
>.|TRBJ2-7|15|.|TRBV5-1
TGCGCCAGCAGCTTGGCGGGGGTTCCCTCCTACGAGCAGTACTTC
CASSLAGVPSYEQYF
>.|TRBJ1-1|14|.|TRBV30
TGTGCCTGGATTAAACAGGGCGGAGAGGCTGAAGCTTTCTTT
CAWIKQGGEAEAFF
>.|TRBJ1-4|14|TRBD1|TRBV29-1
TGCAGCGTTACAGGGGACGGGGCTAATGAAAAACTGTTTTTT
CSVTGDGANEKLFF
>.|TRBJ2-3|16|TRBD2|TRBV6-2/TRBV6-3
TGTGCCAGCAGTTACGGTTTAGCGGGAAGCACAGATACGCAGTATTTT
CASSYGLAGSTDTQYF
>.|TRBJ1-5|13|.|TRBV7-2
TGTGCCAGCAGCTCCGACAGAAATCAGCCCCAGCATTTT
CASSSDRNQPQHF
>.|TRBJ2-5|16|TRBD2|TRBV7-7
TGTGCTAGCAGCTTAGCGGTACGGGGCGGGGGAGAGACCCAGTACTTC
CASSLAVRGGGETQYF
>.|TRBJ2-1|16|TRBD2|TRBV5-4
TGTGCCAGCAGCGCGTGGGCACCTAGCGGGGGCTGGGAGCAGTTCTTC
CASSAWAPSGGWEQFF
>few|TRBJ1-6|16|TRBD1|TRBV7-9
TGTGCCAGCAGCCCGCGACAGGGTTGGGCTAATTCACCCCTCCACTTT
CASSPRQGWANSPLHF
>.|TRBJ2-2|17|TRBD2|TRBV19
TGTGCCAGTAGTATAGGCCGACTAGCGGGAGGTCGCGGGGAGCTGTTTTTT
CASSIGRLAGGRGELFF
>.|TRBJ1-5|14|TRBD1|TRBV18
TGTGCCAGCTCCAAGGACAGGGGGATTCAGCCCCAGCATTTT
CASSKDRGIQPQHF
>.|TRBJ1-1|14|.|TRBV5-4
TGTGCCAGCAGCCTGGGAGCGATGAACACTGAAGCTTTCTTT
CASSLGAMNTEAFF
>.|TRBJ1-2|13|TRBD1|TRBV28
TGTGCCAGCCGGACAGGGAGAATCTATGGCTACACCTTC
CASRTGRIYGYTF
>.|TRBJ1-1|13|.|TRBV5-4
TGTGCCAGCAGCCGGGAGGGAGTTACTGAAGCTTTCTTT
CASSREGVTEAFF
>.|TRBJ2-2|16|TRBD1|TRBV3-1/TRBV3-2
TGTGCCAGCAGCCCTCAGGGGGTGGCTAACACCGGGGAGCTGTTTTTT
CASSPQGVANTGELFF
>.|TRBJ1-1|13|.|TRBV7-3
TGTGCCAGCAGCAGTCAACAGGGAACTGAAGCTTTCTTT
CASSSQQGTEAFF
>.|TRBJ1-5|14|.|TRBV28
TGTGCCAGCAGGACACAGCGGACCAATCAGCCCCAGCATTTT
CASRTQRTNQPQHF
>.|TRBJ1-2|15|.|TRBV19
TGTGCCAGTAGTATTATCCAGGGAGGTAGCTATGGCTACACCTTC
CASSIIQGGSYGYTF
>.|TRBJ2-2|15|TRBD1|TRBV7-2
TGTGCCAGCAGCTCCGGGACAGGGAACACCGGGGAGCTGTTTTTT
CASSSGTGNTGELFF
>once|TRBJ1-3|15|.|TRBV20-1
TGCAGTGCTAGTCCTGATTCGGTCTTGGGAAACACCATATATTTT
CSASPDSVLGNTIYF
>.|TRBJ2-7|14|TRBD1|TRBV27
TGTGCCAGCAGAAGGGACAGGGACCCCTACGAGCAGTACTTC
CASRRDRDPYEQYF
>.|TRBJ2-1|18|TRBD2|TRBV7-6
TGTGCCAGCCGTGAAAAAACAGCGGGGGGGAGCTCCTACAATGAGCAGTTCTTC
CASREKTAGGSSYNEQFF
>.|TRBJ1-3|13|.|TRBV7-2
TGTGCCAGCAGCTTAGCCGGGGGAAACACCATATATTTT
CASSLAGGNTIYF
>once|TRBJ2-5|15|TRBD1|TRBV5-1
TGCGCCAGCAGCTTGGGGACAGGCACCGGGGAGACCCAGTACTTC
CASSLGTGTGETQYF